Listed below are T cell receptor beta chains from one sample, sequenced in a study of patients and donors after allogeneic stem cell transplantation. TCRdb used MiXCR to reprocess the RT-PCR reads, holding one entry per CDR3 protein. The table has almost 90,000 distinct CDR3 sequences, less than 5% seen once; the top ten hold 2.6%. Sequencing input: blood, either unsorted or a sorted T cell fraction (not recorded which). The receptors come from a human donor who was either an allogeneic HSCT recipient or a stem cell or donor lymphocyte infusion donor (not recorded which). It is not recorded whose cells these are; they may come from a transplant donor. The CDR3 runs from the conserved cysteine through the conserved F or W. For some rows the clone size is stated as once, few or many, or as a class when expanded; others skip it.

cdr3_length	v_call	j_call	clone_size	cdr3_aa
13	TRBV27	TRBJ2-7	many	CASSAILNTEQYF
16	TRBV7-2	TRBJ2-1	many	CASSLGLAGEIDEQFF
12	TRBV28	TRBJ1-2	many	CASSPGTGGYTF
16	TRBV19	TRBJ2-1	few	CASSDPAGGRYNEQFF
15	TRBV5-1	TRBJ2-7	many	CASSLTLQGGHEQYF
14	TRBV29-1	TRBJ2-1	many	CSVDGRSSYNEQFF
17	TRBV20-1	TRBJ2-5	many	CSARPRGLAGNQETQYF
13	TRBV7-9	TRBJ1-4	.	CASSFRGEEKLFF
14	TRBV7-9	TRBJ2-5	.	CASRDRTSQETQYF
15	TRBV5-1	TRBJ1-1	few	CASSTRQGGDTEAFF
14	TRBV28	TRBJ1-1	many	CASSLTDGETEAFF
16	TRBV18	TRBJ1-5	few	CASSPQEGGRLQPQHF
18	TRBV11-1	TRBJ1-2	many	CASSSIFGTGFGDYGYTF
13	TRBV3-1	TRBJ1-1	many	CASSQEGQSGAFF
13	TRBV7-2	TRBJ1-1	many	CASSLRWTVEAFF
15	TRBV27	TRBJ1-1	few	CASSLSPAAGTEAFF
17	TRBV11-2	TRBJ1-2	few	CASSSYRGPSSDYGYTF
12	TRBV6-6	TRBJ2-7	many	CASSYSDGEQYF
15	TRBV7-6	TRBJ2-5	few	CASSLSLAGGETQYF
14	TRBV5-1	TRBJ2-2	many	CASRSVPNTGELFF
17	TRBV7-8	TRBJ1-5	many	CASSLGEGRYSNQPQHF
13	TRBV20-1	TRBJ2-1	few	CSARDQNRGWQFF
13	TRBV12-3/TRBV12-4	TRBJ2-1	many	CASSPSRGDEQFF
15	TRBV5-4	TRBJ2-7	many	CASRDQGANEDEQYF
13	TRBV5-1	TRBJ2-7	many	CASSASGGYEQYF
16	TRBV7-2	TRBJ2-4	many	CASRLKVGQGKNIQYF
13	TRBV5-4	TRBJ2-2	many	CASRSLWAGELFF
16	TRBV2	TRBJ2-6	few	CASGGQGRTGANVLTF
12	TRBV2	TRBJ2-3	many	CATPTDKDTQYF
14	TRBV27	TRBJ1-2	many	CASSPGTLNYGYTF
13	TRBV10-3	TRBJ2-3	many	CAISENTLDTQYF
14	TRBV6-5	TRBJ2-7	many	CASSYMGASYEQYF
15	TRBV27	TRBJ1-6	.	CASSLKGPTNSPLHF
11	TRBV20-1	TRBJ2-3	many	CSARPGDTQYF
14	TRBV12-3/TRBV12-4	TRBJ2-2	many	CASSPGGYTGELFF
14	TRBV11-2	TRBJ2-7	.	CASSSTGDSPGQYF
17	TRBV19	TRBJ1-2	few	CASHKPGTGAANTGYTF
15	TRBV18	TRBJ1-2	.	CASSPGAGQLYGYTF
13	TRBV5-1	TRBJ2-2	.	CASSYTGAGELFF
17	TRBV20-1	TRBJ2-1	many	CSAFLLERGELNNEQFF